The 14 T cell receptor beta chains presented below share a single source sample, sequenced in a study of cytomegalovirus exposure and HLA in healthy donors. Amplification used 60 Vbeta primers and 13 Jbeta primers. Generated by immunoSEQ multiplex PCR, the TCRdb table keeps only in-frame clones and is missing some. The top ten hold less than 2% of the sample, which has 100,000 to 150,000 clones, 76% seen once. Sequencing was carried out using PBMCs. All receptors derive from a man aged 50-59 years in good health and CMV-seronegative.

V gene TRBV9 combines with J gene TRBJ1-2; D is perhaps TRBD1 (6 bases). The germline V gene encodes CDR1 SGDLS and CDR2 YYNGEE. With 0 bases removed from V and 2 bases from J, the gap between germline ends came to 11 bases. The CDR3 covers 15 residues. The CDR3, as DNA: TGTGCCAGCAGCGTAGCTGGGGGCGAGAACTATGGCTACACCTTC. Translated, it gives CASSVAGGENYGYTF. Based on the CDR3 plus reference TRBV9 and TRBJ1-2, the full variable domain is DSGVTQTPKHLITATGQRVTLRCSPRSGDLSVYWYQQSLDQGLQFLIQYYNGEERAKGNILERFSAQQFPDLHSELNLSSLELGDSALYFCASSVAGGENYGYTFGSGTRLTVV.

V and J are TRBV5-6 and TRBJ2-3; D call uncertain. Germline values: CDR1 SGHDT, CDR2 YYEEEE. Deletions cut 0 bases from V and 4 bases from J, with 6 bases between. This CDR3 is built from 13 residues. In DNA form, the CDR3 reads TGTGCCAGCAGCTTGGCAGGTGCAGATACGCAGTATTTT. Residues: CASSLAGADTQYF.

The chain recombines TRBV10-3 with TRBJ1-2, with D perhaps TRBD1 (5 bases). V was clipped by 0 bases and J by 4 bases, with 9 bases between them. The germline CDR1 and CDR2 sequences are ENHRY and SYGVKD. The CDR3 is made up of 14 amino acids. The CDR3 bases are TGTGCCATCAGTGAGTCGGGAGGGACCTATGGCTACACCTTC. It specifies CAISESGGTYGYTF.

This clone was found a few times. This chain connects TRBV7-8 to TRBJ2-1; 11 nucleotides align to TRBD2. Germline CDR1 reads SGHVS; CDR2 reads FQNEAQ. The length of the CDR3 is 14 residues. With 5 bases clipped from V and 6 bases from J, the junction kept 3 bases outside the gene matches. The CDR3 region has the DNA TGTGCCAGCAGCCCAGGGACTAGCGGCAATGAGCAGTTCTTC. Its protein product is CASSPGTSGNEQFF.

The chain employs TRBV5-4 and TRBJ1-1; D possibly corresponds to TRBD1 (6 bases). Trimming shortened V by 9 bases and J by 4 bases, and 16 bases separated the two germline ends. Germline-derived CDR1 and CDR2 are SGHNT and YYREEE (reference sequence). This CDR3 spans 13 amino acids. This CDR3 is CANSDSTTTEAFF. The CDR3 bases are TGTGCCAATTCGGACAGCACGACCACTGAAGCTTTCTTT.

This clone has just one count. This chain uses TRBV9 with TRBJ2-2; tentatively, D is TRBD1 (5 bases). CDR1 is SGDLS, CDR2 YYNGEE, per germline. V shed 1 base and J shed 7 bases, with 5 bases lying between them. The CDR3 extends over 12 amino acids. CDR3 sequence reads: CASSVQGGELFF. Written as DNA, the CDR3 is TGTGCCAGCAGCGTACAGGGCGGGGAGCTGTTTTTT.

The chain carries TRBV7-9 and TRBJ2-7; TRBD1 aligns across 9 bases. The length of the CDR3 is 15 residues. Germline V gives CDR1 SEHNR, CDR2 FQNEAQ (reference sequence). The CDR3 loop is CSSSLGTGFTYEQYV. The CDR3 DNA sequence: TGTTCCAGCAGCTTAGGGACAGGGTTCACCTACGAGCAGTACGTC.

This chain connects TRBV5-4 to TRBJ2-1; D is undetermined. CDR1 SGHNT and CDR2 YYREEE come from the germline V gene (reference sequence). The V and J ends lost 2 bases and 9 bases respectively, with 9 bases between them. This CDR3 is 12 amino acids long. In DNA, the CDR3 is TGTGCCAGCAGCTTCTCCCCTTCTGAGCAGTTCTTC. It is translated as CASSFSPSEQFF. Full variable domain (rest looked up from reference TRBV5-4 and TRBJ2-1): ETGVTQSPTHLIKTRGQQVTLRCSSQSGHNTVSWYQQALGQGPQFIFQYYREEENGRGNFPPRFSGLQFPNYSSELNVNALELDDSALYLCASSFSPSEQFFGPGTRLTVL.

As concerns this clone: Germline is not matched at one junction end, which may reflect a read error. This chain links TRBV20-1 with TRBJ2-1; 7 nucleotides agree with TRBD1. Germline CDR1 DFQATT, CDR2 SNEGSKA (reference sequence). This CDR3 has 10 residues. This CDR3 is CSATRTGLIF. CDR3 in DNA: TGCAGTGCCACCCGGACAGGCTTAATCTTC.

This chain joins TRBV7-8 and TRBJ1-6, with D possibly matching TRBD1 (6 bases). This CDR3 comprises 17 residues. Germline CDR1 reads SGHVS; CDR2 reads FQNEAQ. V lost 0 bases and J 7 bases, leaving 16 bases between the germline ends. The CDR3 nucleotides read TGTGCCAGCAGCTTAGCGCCCGCAGGGGAAGGGAATTCACCCCTCCACTTT. It codes for CASSLAPAGEGNSPLHF. The full variable domain, completed using reference TRBV7-8 and TRBJ1-6, is GAGVSQSPRYKVAKRGQDVALRCDPISGHVSLFWYQQALGQGPEFLTYFQNEAQLDKSGLPSDRFFAERPEGSVSTLKIQRTQQEDSAVYLCASSLAPAGEGNSPLHFGNGTRLTVT.

The chain couples TRBV2 to TRBJ2-6; 7 bases align to TRBD1. The CDR3 length is 16 residues. V shed 4 bases and J 2 bases; nucleotides not matched to a gene: 5. Germline values: CDR1 SNHLY, CDR2 FYNNEI. The CDR3 loop reads CASSVQGLTGANVLTF. The CDR3 coding sequence is TGTGCCAGCAGTGTACAGGGGTTAACTGGGGCCAACGTCCTGACTTTC.

The rearrangement joins TRBV9 to TRBJ2-5, with a possible D match to TRBD1 (5 bases). Trimming cost V 4 bases and J 1 base, with 14 bases left between them. The CDR3 has 15 residues. CDR1 is SGDLS and CDR2 is YYNGEE in the germline V gene. CDR3 sequence: CASSRQTGGQETQYF. The CDR3, as DNA: TGTGCCAGCAGCCGGCAAACAGGTGGCCAAGAGACCCAGTACTTC.

The chain combines TRBV7-8 with TRBJ1-5, with 12 positions matching TRBD1. This CDR3 has 18 residues. CDR1 and CDR2 (germline): SGHVS, FQNEAQ. V shed 3 bases and J 2 bases; nucleotides not matched to a gene: 8. The CDR3 region is CASSFRLGQGAGNQPQHF. The CDR3 nucleotides read TGTGCCAGCAGCTTCCGACTGGGACAGGGGGCTGGCAATCAGCCCCAGCATTTT.

A word on this clone: This same CDR3 is encoded by further DNA sequences in the sample. The chain is built from TRBV11-2 and TRBJ1-1; TRBD1 is a possible D gene (6 bases). With 5 bases removed from V and 1 base from J, the gap between germline ends came to 8 bases. Germline assignment: CDR1 SGHAT and CDR2 FQNNGV. This CDR3 spans 13 amino acids. The CDR3 sequence is CASSQDRNTEAFF. The CDR3, as DNA: TGTGCCAGCAGCCAGGACAGGAACACTGAAGCTTTCTTT.